These 29 T cell receptor beta chains originate from one sample sequenced in a study of vaccination and CD4 T cells after COVID-19. With the Oncomine TCR Beta short-read assay, DNA from cultured CD4+ T cells was sequenced. TCRdb reanalysed the PCR reads using MiXCR and keeps one entry per CDR3 protein. The data contain 15,000 to 20,000 distinct CDR3 sequences, roughly 46% of them singletons. Treatment denoted: approximately 9-day PBMC culture with coronavirus spike peptide pools or control peptides (ViraFEST assay). These receptors are not linked to any known antigen. The sample was CD4+ T cells from blood, cultured in vitro. The source is a human donor who had recovered from COVID-19.

The V call is TRBV9, the J call TRBJ2-1; 7 bases fit TRBD1. The V gene's germline CDR1 is SGDLS and CDR2 YYNGEE. Losses at the gene ends were 4 bases for V and 7 bases for J; bases not matched to a gene: 8. This CDR3 comprises 14 residues. In DNA, the CDR3 is TGTGCCAGCAGCCCCATGCCCAGGGGGAATGAGCAGTTCTTC. It specifies CASSPMPRGNEQFF.

The CDR3 DNA reads as TGTGCCAGCAGCCAAGCCGGGACACCCCTTTGGTATGGCTACACCTTC. Translation: CASSQAGTPLWYGYTF. This chain uses TRBV14 with TRBJ1-2; possible D gene TRBD1, 6 bases. Per germline, CDR1 SGHDN and CDR2 FVKESK. With 1 base removed from V and 5 bases from J, the gap between germline ends came to 17 bases. The CDR3 is 16 amino acids. The full variable domain, rest sourced from reference TRBV14 and TRBJ1-2, is EAGVTQFPSHSVIEKGQTVTLRCDPISGHDNLYWYRRVMGKEIKFLLHFVKESKQDESGMPNNRFLAERTGGTYSTLKVQPAELEDSGVYFCASSQAGTPLWYGYTFGSGTRLTVV.

The rearrangement uses TRBV20-1 and TRBJ2-7, with TRBD1 as a possible D gene (7 bases). Germline V gives CDR1 DFQATT, CDR2 SNEGSKA (reference sequence). Trimming stripped 0 bases from V and 4 bases from J, with 13 bases between. The CDR3 is made up of 14 amino acids. CDR3 loop: CSAREAQGGYEQYF. Here the CDR3 DNA reads TGCAGTGCTAGAGAGGCCCAGGGGGGATACGAGCAGTACTTC.

This clonotype was recorded a few times. The CDR3 reads CSVGQGRTEAFF. Written as DNA, the CDR3 is TGCAGCGTGGGACAGGGGAGAACTGAAGCTTTCTTT. The chain joins TRBV29-1 to TRBJ1-1; 10 nucleotides line up with TRBD1. The germline gives CDR1 SQVTM, CDR2 ANQGSEA. V shed 6 bases and J 5 bases; nucleotides not matched to a gene: 3. The CDR3 totals 12 residues.

The rearrangement links TRBV7-3 to TRBJ2-7, with D unresolved. The V end was cut by 1 base, the J end by 3 bases, with 13 bases between. CDR1 is SGHTA, CDR2 FQGTGA, per germline. The CDR3 contains 15 residues. The CDR3 coding sequence is TGTGCCAGCAGCTTAAGGGCTGGTGTGGACTACGAGCAGTACTTC. Its translation: CASSLRAGVDYEQYF.

This clonotype was found once. J is TRBJ1-5 and V is TRBV7-3, with a possible D match to TRBD1 (6 bases). The CDR3 extends over 19 amino acids. V was pared by 5 bases and J by 0 bases, with 23 bases between. Germline values: CDR1 SGHTA, CDR2 FQGTGA. The CDR3 DNA follows: TGTGCCAGCAGCCCCATGGGGCAGGGAGGGGGATATAGCAATCAGCCCCAGCATTTT. It translates to CASSPMGQGGGYSNQPQHF.

V is TRBV6-2 or TRBV6-3 and J is TRBJ2-7; D is unclear. Trimming took off 5 bases at V and 3 bases at J, with 8 bases between the two ends. The CDR3 is 12 residues long. Per germline, CDR1 MNHEY and CDR2 SVGEGT. CDR3 sequence reads: CASSLVGYEQYF. The DNA of the CDR3 is TGTGCCAGCAGTCTTGTGGGCTACGAGCAGTACTTC.

The DNA for the CDR3 is TGTGCCAGCAGCCGCGACAGGGTGAGGGGCTACACCTTC. Translating it yields CASSRDRVRGYTF. The V gene is TRBV7-9, the J gene TRBJ1-2, with TRBD1 matching 7 bases. CDR1 and CDR2 (germline): SEHNR, FQNEAQ (reference sequence). Trimming at V came to 5 bases and at J to 8 bases, leaving 8 bases not matched to a gene. The CDR3 consists of 13 residues.

This clonotype occurred a few times. The chain is built from TRBV5-1 and TRBJ2-6, with unresolved D. Trimming removed 3 bases from V and 2 bases from J, with 6 bases in between. Looked up from germline, CDR1 is SGHRS and CDR2 is YFSETQ. The length of the CDR3 is 14 residues. This CDR3 reads CASSWGAGANVLTF. The CDR3 bases are TGCGCCAGCAGCTGGGGTGCTGGGGCCAACGTCCTGACTTTC.

The V and J genes are TRBV20-1 and TRBJ1-6; 11 nucleotides align to TRBD1. The CDR3 is made up of 13 amino acids. The V gene's germline CDR1 is DFQATT and CDR2 SNEGSKA (reference sequence). Germline trimming cut 5 bases from V and 8 bases from J; bases unmatched to any gene: 2. The CDR3 reads CSAPGQGDSPLHF. In nucleotides, the CDR3 is TGCAGTGCTCCGGGACAGGGGGATTCACCCCTCCACTTT.

The CDR3 here is CRVRDTGTTEAFF. The CDR3, as DNA: TGCAGAGTTCGGGACACAGGGACCACTGAAGCTTTCTTT. This rearrangement joins TRBV20-1 to TRBJ1-1, with D perhaps matching TRBD1 (6 bases). The CDR3 runs to 13 residues. Per germline, CDR1 DFQATT and CDR2 SNEGSKA (reference sequence).

This chain connects TRBV5-4 to TRBJ2-3, with D hard to call. The CDR3 runs 14 residues. Trimming removed 0 bases at V and 0 bases at J, with 5 bases between. CDR1 and CDR2 (germline): SGHNT, YYREEE (reference sequence). CDR3 residues: CASSLGVSTDTQYF. CDR3 sequence (DNA): TGTGCCAGCAGCTTGGGCGTTAGCACAGATACGCAGTATTTT.

This clonotype has more than one count but fewer than ten. Written as DNA, the CDR3 is TGTGCCAGCAGTGCGACAGGGGGCGCTCACACTGAAGCTTTCTTT. Encoded protein: CASSATGGAHTEAFF. The J gene is TRBJ1-1, the V gene TRBV28, with TRBD1 matching 10 bases. The CDR3 totals 15 residues. Per germline, CDR1 MDHEN and CDR2 SYDVKM. The J segment lost 3 bases and the V segment lost 5 bases, leaving 6 bases of the junction unmatched.

The chain recombines TRBV14 with TRBJ1-1, with D hard to call. CDR1 and CDR2 from the germline V gene are SGHDN and FVKESK. V lost 2 bases and J lost 7, with 20 bases in between. There are 16 residues in the CDR3. In DNA, the CDR3 is TGTGCCAGCAGCCAACGACTGGTTAGGGCAAGAATTGAAGCTTTCTTT. Translation: CASSQRLVRARIEAFF. The variable domain in full, with the rest retrieved from reference TRBV14 and TRBJ1-1, is EAGVTQFPSHSVIEKGQTVTLRCDPISGHDNLYWYRRVMGKEIKFLLHFVKESKQDESGMPNNRFLAERTGGTYSTLKVQPAELEDSGVYFCASSQRLVRARIEAFFGQGTRLTVV.

In this sample, this clonotype turned up a few times. The rearrangement joins TRBV12-3 or TRBV12-4 to TRBJ1-2; TRBD1 might be the D (6 bases). Trimming took 4 bases from V and 7 from J, leaving 16 bases between them. The CDR3 is 14 residues long. CDR3: CASSSTQGNVGYTF. The CDR3 region has the DNA TGTGCCAGCAGTTCCACACAGGGCAACGTTGGCTACACCTTC.

This clonotype was observed a handful of times. V usage is TRBV20-1 and J usage is TRBJ2-5; 15 positions match TRBD2. Germline trimming cut 3 bases from V and 4 bases from J; bases unmatched to any gene: 3. The germline V gene has CDR1 DFQATT and CDR2 SNEGSKA (reference sequence). This CDR3 is 15 amino acids long. CDR3 region: CSARPGLAGGETQYF. CDR3 DNA sequence: TGCAGTGCTAGGCCGGGACTAGCGGGAGGAGAGACCCAGTACTTC.

The chain has TRBV10-1 and TRBJ2-5; perhaps TRBD2 as D (6 bases). There are 11 residues in the CDR3. V lost 4 bases and J lost 7, with 7 bases in between. Germline V gives CDR1 WNHNN, CDR2 SYGVQD (reference sequence). The CDR3 DNA follows: TGCGCCAGCAGTGCCGGGGGGACCCAGTACTTC. This codes for CASSAGGTQYF.

The chain is built from TRBV18 and TRBJ1-2; possible D gene TRBD1, 6 bases. Trimming cost V 2 bases and J 4 bases, with 20 bases left between them. CDR1 and CDR2 (germline): KGHSH, LQKENI. The CDR3 length is 17 residues. The DNA for the CDR3 is TGTGCCAGCTCACCATCACCAAACTACGGGACACCCTATGGCTACACCTTC. It codes for CASSPSPNYGTPYGYTF.

Only a few counts were recorded for this clonotype. The rearrangement uses TRBV15 and TRBJ1-5; D gene uncertain. Per the germline V gene, CDR1 is LNHNV and CDR2 is YYDKDF (reference sequence). The germline V and J ends were trimmed by 1 base and 6 bases, with 7 bases remaining between them. This CDR3 has 13 amino acids. CDR3 residues: CATSRVWGQPQHF. For the CDR3, the DNA is TGTGCCACCAGCAGAGTTTGGGGTCAGCCCCAGCATTTT.

The chain uses TRBV20-1 and TRBJ2-3; 14 positions agree with TRBD2. With 0 bases clipped from V and 3 bases from J, the junction kept 17 bases outside the gene matches. The CDR3 is 21 residues long. Germline CDR1 DFQATT, CDR2 SNEGSKA (reference sequence). The CDR3 loop reads CSARDYGTSGSSWVSTDTQYF. Written as DNA, the CDR3 is TGCAGTGCTAGAGATTATGGGACTAGCGGGAGCTCTTGGGTTTCTACAGATACGCAGTATTTT.

The V gene is TRBV20-1, the J gene TRBJ1-2; 7 positions match TRBD1. The CDR3 extends over 15 amino acids. In germline, CDR1 is DFQATT, CDR2 SNEGSKA (reference sequence). Germline trimming cut 1 base from V and 2 bases from J; bases unmatched to any gene: 7. The CDR3, as DNA: TGCAGTGCTAGAGGAAATGACAGGGTCAACTATGGCTACACCTTC. Its protein product is CSARGNDRVNYGYTF.

This rearrangement joins TRBV11-2 to TRBJ2-1; D unclear. V was clipped by 1 base and J by 9 bases, with 7 bases between them. CDR3 size: 12 residues. CDR1 SGHAT and CDR2 FQNNGV come from the germline V gene. Here the CDR3 DNA reads TGTGCCAGCAGCTTAGTTGTGGCTGAGCAGTTCTTC. Protein: CASSLVVAEQFF.

The chain couples TRBV7-9 to TRBJ1-1, with D uncertain. The CDR3 consists of 13 residues. Germline assignment: CDR1 SEHNR and CDR2 FQNEAQ (reference sequence). Trimming left V 1 base short and J 0 bases short, with 3 bases between. CDR3 DNA: TGTGCCAGCAGCTTAGTCATGAACACTGAAGCTTTCTTT. Translation: CASSLVMNTEAFF.

This chain links TRBV6-1 with TRBJ2-6; D call uncertain. CDR3 length equals 15 residues. V shed 6 bases and J shed 1 base, with 10 bases lying between them. The germline gives CDR1 MNHNS, CDR2 SASEGT. CDR3 coding DNA: TGTGCCAGCAGACTCGGATTATCTGGGGCCAACGTCCTGACTTTC. As protein: CASRLGLSGANVLTF.

A few counts support this clonotype. The chain couples TRBV6-1 to TRBJ1-1; possibly TRBD1 for D (5 bases). Looked up from germline, CDR1 is MNHNS and CDR2 is SASEGT. Trimming left V 4 bases short and J 11 bases short, with 14 bases between. The CDR3 is made up of 12 amino acids. The DNA for the CDR3 is TGTGCCAGCAGTGGTCAGGGCAGGGACGCTTTCTTT. Its translation is CASSGQGRDAFF.

The chain has TRBV6-1 and TRBJ2-7, with D perhaps matching TRBD1 (6 bases). This CDR3 has 13 residues. Per the germline V gene, CDR1 is MNHNS and CDR2 is SASEGT. Trimming took 6 bases from V and 2 from J, leaving 11 bases between them. DNA for the CDR3: TGTGCCAGCAGCAGGGACAAGCCCTACGAGCAGTACTTC. Translation gives CASSRDKPYEQYF.

The chain is built from TRBV12-3 or TRBV12-4 and TRBJ2-5, with D possibly matching TRBD1 (6 bases). The CDR3 contains 14 residues. The V gene lost 4 bases and the J gene lost 4 bases, with 13 bases spanning the gap. The CDR3 nucleotides read TGTGCCAGCAGTTGGGGTTTAGGGGGAGAGACCCAGTACTTC. This encodes CASSWGLGGETQYF.

The rearrangement uses TRBV28 and TRBJ2-7; D is possibly TRBD1 or TRBD2 (5 bases each). Trimming cost V 4 bases and J 0 bases, with 16 bases left between them. The CDR3 sequence is 16 residues long. Germline CDR1 and CDR2: MDHEN and SYDVKM. CDR3 in DNA: TGTGCCAGCAGTTCTGATAAGGCAGGGAGCTCCTACGAGCAGTACTTC. Translation gives CASSSDKAGSSYEQYF.

This clonotype was seen a handful of times. The chain joins TRBV2 to TRBJ1-2; a possible D gene is TRBD1 (6 bases). The V and J ends lost 6 bases and 0 bases respectively, with 20 bases between them. The length of the CDR3 is 17 residues. Germline values: CDR1 SNHLY, CDR2 FYNNEI. Here the CDR3 reads CASRDRTYSETNYGYTF. The CDR3 DNA follows: TGTGCCAGCAGAGACAGGACTTACAGCGAAACTAACTATGGCTACACCTTC.